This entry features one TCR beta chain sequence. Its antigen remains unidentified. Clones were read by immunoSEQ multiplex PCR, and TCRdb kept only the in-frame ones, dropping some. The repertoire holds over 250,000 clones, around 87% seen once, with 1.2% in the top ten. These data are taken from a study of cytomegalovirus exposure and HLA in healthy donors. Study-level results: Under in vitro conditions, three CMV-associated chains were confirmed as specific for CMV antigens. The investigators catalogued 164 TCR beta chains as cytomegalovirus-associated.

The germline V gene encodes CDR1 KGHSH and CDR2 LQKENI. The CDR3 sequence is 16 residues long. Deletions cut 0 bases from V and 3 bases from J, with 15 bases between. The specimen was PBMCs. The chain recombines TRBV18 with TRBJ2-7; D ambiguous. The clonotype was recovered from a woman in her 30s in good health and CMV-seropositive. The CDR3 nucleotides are TGTGCCAGCTCACCACCGGGGTCAGGTTCAGGCTACGAGCAGTACTTC. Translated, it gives CASSPPGSGSGYEQYF.